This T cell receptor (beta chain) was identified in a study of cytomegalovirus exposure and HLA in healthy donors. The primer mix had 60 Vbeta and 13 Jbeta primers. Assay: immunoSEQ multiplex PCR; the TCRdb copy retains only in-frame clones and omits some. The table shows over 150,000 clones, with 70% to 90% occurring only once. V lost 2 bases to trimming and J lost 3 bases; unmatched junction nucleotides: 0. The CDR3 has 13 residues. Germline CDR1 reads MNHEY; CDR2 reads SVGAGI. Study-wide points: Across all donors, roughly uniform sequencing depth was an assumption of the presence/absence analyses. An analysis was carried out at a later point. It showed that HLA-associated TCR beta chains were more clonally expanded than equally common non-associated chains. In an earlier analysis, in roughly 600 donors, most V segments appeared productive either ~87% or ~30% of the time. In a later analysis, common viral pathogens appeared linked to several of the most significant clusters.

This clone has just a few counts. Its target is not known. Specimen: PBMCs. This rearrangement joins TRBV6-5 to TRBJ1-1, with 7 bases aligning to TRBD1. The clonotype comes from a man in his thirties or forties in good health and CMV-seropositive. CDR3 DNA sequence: TGTGCCAGCAGTTACGACAGGGACACTGAAGCTTTCTTT. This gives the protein CASSYDRDTEAFF.